This is a list of T cell receptor beta chains from one sample in a study of control samples from healthy donors and cancer patients. Only in-frame clones appear in the TCRdb table, and some are missing; sequencing was by immunoSEQ multiplex PCR. This table has over 100,000 clones, roughly 90% appearing once. The sequenced sample consisted of blood. These receptors came from a man in his late teens or twenties in good health. Each CDR3 is given with its conserved first and last residue. Fields, in order: V gene, CDR3 protein.

TRBV6-2/TRBV6-3 | CASSYELGQGSYEQYF
TRBV6-4 | CASRNDRASTGELFF
TRBV14 | CASSQMGHRLSEKLFF
TRBV27 | CASSRGQNSSPLHF
TRBV9 | CASSARGAGTDTQYF
TRBV5-4 | CASSLLAGASSYNEQFF
TRBV15 | CATSRGSPNSPLHF
TRBV7-2 | CASSRDRNYGYTF
TRBV12-5 | CASGLVTGLAGGRYEQYF
TRBV2 | CASRTGTENSPLHF
TRBV7-6 | CASSRAGRAPDTQYF
TRBV5-4 | CASSLRDSPDEQYF
TRBV3-1/TRBV3-2 | CASSQGPGRFTGELFF
TRBV7-2 | CASSLEGKRSYEQYF